This is a list of T cell receptor beta chains from one sample in a study of beta chain features in type 1 diabetes. Generated by immunoSEQ multiplex PCR, the TCRdb table keeps only in-frame clones and is missing some. The data show around 710,000 clones, roughly 12% seen once. The sequenced sample consisted of naive CD4+ T cells from blood. The receptors shown here come from a young man with type 1 diabetes. Each CDR3 is given with its conserved first and last residue. A D gene is named only where the DNA matches it firmly. Not every row has a clone size; where given, it reads once, few, many or a size class.

TRBD2 | TRBJ2-7 | . | TRBV18 | TGTGCCAGCTCACCACCCGGGACTAGCGGGGGGGCAACCGAGCAGTACTTC | CASSPPGTSGGATEQYF
. | TRBJ1-1 | few | TRBV4-1 | TGCGCCAGCAGATCAGTCCCTCTAAAAGGTGACACTGAAGCTTTCTTT | CASRSVPLKGDTEAFF
. | TRBJ2-7 | . | TRBV19 | TGTGCCAGTAGCCCTTGGGGGGGCGTTCGCCCCGAGCAGTACTTC | CASSPWGGVRPEQYF
. | TRBJ1-2 | few | TRBV21-1 | TGTGCCAGCAGCTACAGGGGTGTCGGGAGATACTATGGCTACACCTTC | CASSYRGVGRYYGYTF
. | TRBJ1-5 | . | TRBV30 | TGTGCCTGGAGTTGGGGTAATGGCAATCAGCCCCAGCATTTT | CAWSWGNGNQPQHF
TRBD1 | TRBJ2-5 | . | TRBV11-3 | TGTGCCAGCAGCAGGGGGCGGAAAGAGACCCAGTACTTC | CASSRGRKETQYF
. | TRBJ2-4 | few | TRBV30 | TGTGCCTGGAGCGACCATCTCAGGGCCAGCAATCTAGCCAAAAACATTCAGTACTTC | CAWSDHLRASNLAKNIQYF
. | TRBJ1-3 | few | TRBV6-6 | TGTGCCAGCAGTTATGGGCAGGCGAGCTCTGGAAACACCATATATTTT | CASSYGQASSGNTIYF
. | TRBJ1-1 | few | TRBV7-2 | TGTGCCAGCACCCCTCGGCTAAACACTGAAGCTTTCTTT | CASTPRLNTEAFF
. | TRBJ1-4 | . | TRBV30 | TGTGCCTGGCGTGGCGGACTGAATGAAAAACTGTTTTTT | CAWRGGLNEKLFF
. | TRBJ1-2 | . | TRBV4-1 | TGCGCCAGCAGCCAGGGCCGTAGCGGGGGCTACACCTTC | CASSQGRSGGYTF
TRBD1 | TRBJ2-3 | few | TRBV5-1 | TGCGCCAGCAGCTCACTACAGGGGGCCCCGCTAACAGATACGCAGTATTTT | CASSSLQGAPLTDTQYF
TRBD2 | TRBJ2-1 | once | TRBV5-1 | TGCGCCAGCAGCTCTGGACTAGCGGGGGGCGATGAGCAGTTCTTC | CASSSGLAGGDEQFF
. | TRBJ1-1 | . | TRBV7-2 | TGTGCCAGCAGCTTCGGGATGAACACTGAAGCTTTCTTT | CASSFGMNTEAFF
. | TRBJ2-1 | few | TRBV28 | TGTGCCAGCAGCCTCTTCCCCTACAATGAGCAGTTCTTC | CASSLFPYNEQFF
. | TRBJ2-1 | . | TRBV7-9 | TGTGCCAGCAGCTTAGAGGAGGGGGTCTTTTCCAATGAGCAGTTCTTC | CASSLEEGVFSNEQFF
. | TRBJ1-2 | . | TRBV28 | TGTGCCAGCAGCCGGAAGAACTATGGCTACACCTTC | CASSRKNYGYTF
TRBD1 | TRBJ1-2 | few | TRBV27 | TGTGCCAGCAGGGCGACAGGGGGCAACTATGGCTACACCTTC | CASRATGGNYGYTF
. | TRBJ2-3 | few | TRBV7-2 | TGTGCCAGCAGCTTAGGGTTGGTGGGCACAGATACGCAGTATTTT | CASSLGLVGTDTQYF
. | TRBJ2-7 | . | TRBV29-1 | TGCAGCGTTGGAAGACTCGGGGAGGAGGAGCAGTACTTC | CSVGRLGEEEQYF
. | TRBJ1-2 | few | TRBV6-1 | TGTGCCAGCAGTGAAGGTGACAGCCGAGTGAGCTACACCTTC | CASSEGDSRVSYTF
. | TRBJ1-2 | few | TRBV2 | TGTGCCAGCAGGTTCGCGGGGTCTAACTATGGCTACACCTTC | CASRFAGSNYGYTF
. | TRBJ2-5 | . | TRBV28 | TGTGCCAGCAGATCCGGACGGCAAGAGACCCAGTACTTC | CASRSGRQETQYF
. | TRBJ2-7 | . | TRBV28 | TGTGCCAGCAGTTTGGAATACGAGCAGTACTTC | CASSLEYEQYF
TRBD2 | TRBJ2-3 | . | TRBV7-2 | TGTGCCAGCAGCTTAGGGGGGACTAGCGTGGCAGATACGCAGTATTTT | CASSLGGTSVADTQYF
. | TRBJ2-5 | few | TRBV12-5 | TGTGCTAGTGGTCCCTCGGGACAAGAGACCCAGTACTTC | CASGPSGQETQYF
. | TRBJ1-5 | . | TRBV4-3 | TGCGCCAGCAGCCAAGATGGGCCCTTGGGGCATCAGCCCCAGCATTTT | CASSQDGPLGHQPQHF
TRBD1 | TRBJ1-5 | few | TRBV7-2 | TGTGCCAGCAGCTTAGGGCATAGGACGACAGGGGGCAACAATCAGCCCCAGCATTTT | CASSLGHRTTGGNNQPQHF
TRBD1 | TRBJ1-1 | few | TRBV9 | TGTGCCAGCAGCGCCGGCACAGGGGGCGGTCGGGAGGGAGCTTTCTTT | CASSAGTGGGREGAFF
. | TRBJ1-5 | . | TRBV7-8 | TGTGCCACAGCGATGGGGGCGGCGCAGCCCCAGCATTTT | CATAMGAAQPQHF
. | TRBJ1-1 | . | TRBV2 | TGTGCCAGCAGTGAGGCGGGCCCTAAAGCTTTCTTT | CASSEAGPKAFF
. | TRBJ1-2 | few | TRBV6-6 | TGTGCCAGCAGTGCCACCGGGGGTGACTATGGCTACACCTTC | CASSATGGDYGYTF
TRBD1 | TRBJ2-3 | few | TRBV5-1 | TGCGCCAGCAGCTTGGCAGGGACAGGGGGCACAGATACGCAGTATTTT | CASSLAGTGGTDTQYF
TRBD1 | TRBJ1-4 | . | TRBV28 | TGTGCCAGCAGTGGACCACAGGGGGCAAGTGAAAAACTGTTTTTT | CASSGPQGASEKLFF
. | TRBJ1-2 | . | TRBV18 | TGTGCCAGCTCACCACTAGGGGCGGATGGCTACACCTTC | CASSPLGADGYTF
TRBD1 | TRBJ2-7 | . | TRBV27 | TGTGCCAGCACCAAGACAGGGGGCTCGTACGAGCAGTACTTC | CASTKTGGSYEQYF
. | TRBJ2-3 | . | TRBV9 | TGTGCCAGCAGCCTGCAGGGGACAGATACGCAGTATTTT | CASSLQGTDTQYF
. | TRBJ1-6 | few | TRBV7-6 | TGTGCCAGCACCTATAGGGAGAATTCACCCCTCCACTTT | CASTYRENSPLHF
. | TRBJ2-2 | few | TRBV2 | TGTGCCAGCAGTGAATCTGGGGGTCCGGAGCTGTTTTTT | CASSESGGPELFF
. | TRBJ1-6 | . | TRBV5-1 | TGCGCCAGCGGCATGCGGGAATGGTCACCCCTCCACTTT | CASGMREWSPLHF
. | TRBJ2-5 | few | TRBV5-4 | TGTGCCAGCAGCTTGGATATTGCTGAGACCCAGTACTTC | CASSLDIAETQYF
TRBD1 | TRBJ2-5 | . | TRBV27 | TGTGCCAGCAGTTTCCTGGCAGGGGGCGCGGGGACCCAGTACTTC | CASSFLAGGAGTQYF
. | TRBJ1-5 | . | TRBV19 | TGTGCCAGTAGTATAACTTTGCTAGGGTTAGCACAGCCCCAGCATTTT | CASSITLLGLAQPQHF
TRBD1 | TRBJ2-5 | . | TRBV5-6 | TGTGCCAGCAGCTTGGCCCGAGCAGGGGGCGAATTAGGAGAGACCCAGTACTTC | CASSLARAGGELGETQYF
. | TRBJ1-6 | . | TRBV4-3 | TGCGCCAGCAGCCAAGCTTACGGGAGGAATTCACCCCTCCACTTT | CASSQAYGRNSPLHF
. | TRBJ1-2 | few | TRBV7-2 | TGTGCCAGCAGCGGCCAGGCTAACTATGGCTACACCTTC | CASSGQANYGYTF
. | TRBJ1-6 | few | TRBV10-3 | TGTGCCATCAGTGAGAATATGAGGGGGGGCTCCTATTCACCCCTCCACTTT | CAISENMRGGSYSPLHF
TRBD2 | TRBJ2-1 | few | TRBV9 | TGTGCCAGCAGCGCTTCGGGGGGTCAAGGTGAGCAGTTCTTC | CASSASGGQGEQFF
TRBD2 | TRBJ2-3 | . | TRBV11-2 | TGTGCCAGCAGCTTAGTAGCTAGCGGGGGTGCAGATACGCAGTATTTT | CASSLVASGGADTQYF
. | TRBJ2-7 | few | TRBV13 | TGTGCCAGCAGCTTGTGGAGGGAACTCCTTCACGAGCAGTACTTC | CASSLWRELLHEQYF
TRBD1 | TRBJ2-2 | . | TRBV9 | TGTGCCAGCAGCGACCTCAGGGGGCTTATTAGTCCATCGAGTAACACCGGGGAGCTGTTTTTT | CASSDLRGLISPSSNTGELFF
. | TRBJ1-2 | few | TRBV7-8 | TGTGCCAGCAGCCTAGGTACAGGCTATGGCTACACCTTC | CASSLGTGYGYTF
TRBD2 | TRBJ2-7 | . | TRBV5-4 | TGTGCCAGCAGCTTGGGACTAGCCAACTACGAGCAGTACTTC | CASSLGLANYEQYF
. | TRBJ2-3 | few | TRBV28 | TGTGCCAGCAGTTTGGACGGAAATACGCAGTATTTT | CASSLDGNTQYF
TRBD1 | TRBJ2-7 | . | TRBV27 | TGTGCCAGCAGTTCGGGACAGGGGTACGAGCAGTACTTC | CASSSGQGYEQYF
TRBD1 | TRBJ1-2 | . | TRBV7-3 | TGTGCCAGCAGCTCGACAGGGGGCAACGGCTACACCTTC | CASSSTGGNGYTF
. | TRBJ2-1 | few | TRBV29-1 | TGCAGCGTTGTGGTCGGGAATGAGCAGTTCTTC | CSVVVGNEQFF
TRBD2 | TRBJ2-2 | . | TRBV30 | TGTGCCTGGAGTATAGGAAGCGGGGGCGCCGGGGAGCTGTTTTTT | CAWSIGSGGAGELFF